The T cell receptor (beta chain) under discussion was sequenced for a study of CD8 T cells in ankylosing spondylitis. Study-wide findings and caveats: Several of the motif variants were reported before in synovial fluid and blood from reactive arthritis. There was a TCR beta motif, made of several highly homologous variants, that appeared characteristic of ankylosing spondylitis blood. Disease-linked clones reportedly showed significant enrichment in matched ankylosing spondylitis synovial fluid.

Only a few counts were recorded for this clonotype. Its antigen remains unidentified. CDR3 length: 16 residues. The germline V gene encodes CDR1 SGHTA and CDR2 FQGNSA. Trimming took 0 bases from V and 0 from J, leaving 8 bases between them. It was by quantitative 5'-RACE with molecular barcodes that TCR beta libraries were made. MiXCR, run by TCRdb on the 5' RACE reads, gives a single entry per CDR3 protein. The sample lists 350,000 to 550,000 distinct CDR3 sequences; 25% to 30% were seen once. The rearrangement links TRBV7-2 to TRBJ2-2, with D tentatively TRBD2 (6 bases). The source material was blood, either unsorted or a sorted T cell fraction (not recorded which). The source is a male donor with ankylosing spondylitis. In DNA form, the CDR3 reads TGTGCCAGCAGCTTAGCGGGCGGGACGAACACCGGGGAGCTGTTTTTT. This codes for CASSLAGGTNTGELFF.